The 12 T cell receptor beta chains reported below all come from one sample, sequenced in a study of blood T cell repertoires in COVID-19. Clones were sequenced by immunoSEQ multiplex PCR, and TCRdb holds only the in-frame ones, with some missing. This table holds 200,000 to 250,000 clones, roughly 88% found once. Sequencing input: peripheral blood. Receptor source: a man aged 18 to 29 with active or convalescent COVID-19.

The V and J genes are TRBV30 and TRBJ1-3; D is uncertain. V was shortened by 6 bases and J by 0 bases, with 15 bases between the two germline ends. The germline CDR1 and CDR2 sequences are GTSNPN and SVGIG (reference sequence). This CDR3 is 15 amino acids long. The CDR3 nucleotides read TGTGCCTGCCTCCCTGGAGGTCTCTCTGGAAACACCATATATTTT. As protein: CACLPGGLSGNTIYF.

This clone has a handful of counts. This sequence joins TRBV2 and TRBJ1-6; D uncertain. This CDR3 comprises 15 residues. With 7 bases removed from V and 5 bases from J, the gap between germline ends came to 15 bases. The germline gives CDR1 SNHLY, CDR2 FYNNEI. This CDR3 reads CASNRRETNNSPLHF. As DNA, the CDR3 is TGTGCCAGCAATCGCCGGGAGACAAATAATTCACCCCTCCACTTT.

This clone was seen just once. The chain carries TRBV20-1 and TRBJ2-5; D uncertain. Per germline, CDR1 DFQATT and CDR2 SNEGSKA (reference sequence). The CDR3 spans 10 residues. Trimming cost V 6 bases and J 11 bases, with 13 bases left between them. CDR3 bases: TGCAGTGCCAGACCGCCACAACAGTACTTC. It codes for CSARPPQQYF.

This clone has a single count. The gene calls are TRBV19 and TRBJ2-5; TRBD2 agrees at 8 bases. Germline assignment: CDR1 LNHDA and CDR2 SQIVND (reference sequence). J lost 7 bases, V lost 1 base, and 11 bases had no gene match. The CDR3 length is 16 residues. The DNA for the CDR3 is TGTGCCAGTAGTATAGGACGGGAGGGCTTTCGAGGGACCCAGTACTTC. Translated, it gives CASSIGREGFRGTQYF.

The rearrangement joins TRBV28 to TRBJ1-5, with 7 bases matching TRBD1. Germline V gene lookup returns CDR1 MDHEN and CDR2 SYDVKM. The CDR3 contains 17 residues. V shed 3 bases and J 6 bases; nucleotides not matched to a gene: 14. The CDR3 nucleotides are TGTGCCAGCAGTTTGTACGGGACAGTCGCTCTCAGTCAGCCCCAGCATTTT. Translating gives CASSLYGTVALSQPQHF.

The CDR3 loop is CASSSTGSSEAFF. CDR3 sequence (DNA): TGTGCCAGCAGTTCCACAGGGTCTTCTGAAGCTTTCTTT. This chain connects TRBV6-5 to TRBJ1-1; D might be TRBD1 (6 bases). The V end lost 4 bases, the J end lost 6 bases, and 12 bases lay between the germline ends. Germline V gene sequence: CDR1 MNHEY, CDR2 SVGAGI. The CDR3 covers 13 residues.

This chain connects TRBV7-9 to TRBJ2-1, with TRBD2 identical over 10 bases. The CDR3 extends over 18 amino acids. Germline V gene data show CDR1 as SEHNR and CDR2 as FQNEAQ (reference sequence). With V trimmed by 5 bases and J by 1 base, 11 bases remained unmatched. CDR3 in DNA: TGTGCCAGCAGCCAAACCCTCGGGACTAGCGAGTCCTACAATGAGCAGTTCTTC. Protein sequence: CASSQTLGTSESYNEQFF.

V and J are TRBV18 and TRBJ2-1; TRBD1 agrees at 7 bases. J was trimmed by 7 bases and V by 3 bases; bases with no gene match: 15. This CDR3 comprises 17 residues. Germline values: CDR1 KGHSH, CDR2 LQKENI. The chain's CDR3 is CASSPPSQKEQGNEQFF. CDR3 DNA: TGTGCCAGCTCACCTCCCTCTCAAAAAGAACAGGGGAATGAGCAGTTCTTC.

In this sample, this clone is medium-sized. The chain has TRBV4-3 and TRBJ2-7; D is possibly TRBD2 (5 bases). Trimming left V 1 base short and J 3 bases short, with 16 bases between. CDR3 size: 16 residues. CDR1 LGHNA and CDR2 YSLEER come from the germline V gene. The CDR3 region is CASSQGVRGIDYEQYF. In DNA, the CDR3 is TGCGCCAGCAGCCAAGGGGTCAGAGGGATCGACTACGAGCAGTACTTC.

V is TRBV15 and J is TRBJ2-6; 9 positions match TRBD1. Germline V gene data show CDR1 as LNHNV and CDR2 as YYDKDF (reference sequence). This CDR3 region has 22 residues. J was trimmed by 5 bases and V by 3 bases; bases with no gene match: 23. The CDR3 DNA reads TGTGCCACCAGCAGCCCCAAAGGGGGACAGGGTCCGTGGTTCCTAAGGGCCAACGTCCTGACTTTC. Translation gives CATSSPKGGQGPWFLRANVLTF.

This rearrangement joins TRBV29-1 to TRBJ2-1; 9 bases align to TRBD2. There are 12 residues in the CDR3. Losses at the gene ends were 4 bases for V and 7 bases for J; bases not matched to a gene: 2. Germline V lookup: CDR1 SQVTM, CDR2 ANQGSEA. The CDR3 bases are TGCAGCGTTGGTAGCGGGGGAAATGAGCAGTTCTTC. As protein: CSVGSGGNEQFF.

The genes are TRBV7-9 and TRBJ2-1; a weak D match, TRBD1 (5 bases). V lost 3 bases, J lost 5 bases, and 11 bases lay in between. Looked up from germline, CDR1 is SEHNR and CDR2 is FQNEAQ (reference sequence). The CDR3 loop spans 14 amino acids. The CDR3 region is CASSFSRAHNEQFF. The CDR3 bases are TGTGCCAGCAGCTTCAGCAGGGCCCACAATGAGCAGTTCTTC.